Below, one T cell receptor (beta chain) is given with its context. Its antigen is as yet unknown. Averaging approximately 0.11 L, one heparinised blood draw was given by each donor. CD4+ cells of the naive, central memory, regulatory and stem cell-like memory types were sorted via CD45RO/CCR7/CD25/CD127/CD95/CD27. Sequencing targeted expressed TCRB transcripts, as all isolated RNA had been reverse transcribed. Assay: immunoSEQ multiplex PCR; the TCRdb copy retains only in-frame clones and omits some. The data contain approximately 200,000 clones, about 10% of them singletons. These data belong to a study of beta chain features in type 1 diabetes. Study conclusions and caveats: Within each of all four CD4+ subsets, Type 1 diabetes patients had TCRB CDR3s that were moderately but significantly shorter.

The V gene lost 0 bases and the J gene lost 1 base, with 7 bases spanning the gap. This CDR3 is 14 amino acids long. CDR1 and CDR2 from the germline V gene are SGHVS and FNYEAQ. V gene TRBV7-6 combines with J gene TRBJ2-7; D gene uncertain. The sequenced sample consisted of naive CD4+ T cells from blood. This TCR was sampled from a woman between 18 and 29 years old in good health. CDR3 bases: TGTGCCAGCAGCTTAGCACAGTCTTCCTACGAGCAGTACTTC. It is translated as CASSLAQSSYEQYF.